The entry that follows covers one T cell receptor (beta chain) sequence. Its recognized antigen is unknown. Base quality data are lacking; no much larger clone is found one base away. The cysteine opens and the phenylalanine closes a CDR3 of 16 amino acids. Just the 48-base CDR3 DNA is kept, in frame starting at base 1. Taken from the germline V gene, the CDR1 and CDR2 loops are LGHNA and YSLEER. V is reduced by 0 bases and J by 9 bases, leaving a spacing of 21 bases between them. Library preparation employed the immunoSEQ multiplex PCR assay. The multiplex PCR relied on a mix of 60 forward primers for TCR Vbeta segments and 13 reverse primers for TCR Jbeta segments. The CDR3 region of rearranged TCR beta genes was amplified from genomic DNA by a multiplex PCR assay. The Illumina HiSeq System was used to sequence the amplified TCR beta libraries as 87-base-pair reads. On the study's bioinformatics: A later analysis counted approximately 74 million unique TCR beta chains across the 640 or so repertoires, and roughly 10 million of these chains were shared by at least two donors. A nearest-neighbor algorithm error-corrected the raw reads and collapsed the reads into unique sequences, merging closely related sequences to remove PCR and sequencing errors. Alignment of CDR3 sequences to IMGT reference sequences was used to assign V, D and J gene segments. Each retained sequence needed at least a six-nucleotide match to both a V gene segment and a J gene segment. Rearrangements were classified as productive when the CDR3 lacked stop codons and remained in frame with V and J, and all other rearrangements were classified as non-productive. CDR3 was defined according to IMGT convention as the region running from the second conserved V-encoded cysteine to the conserved J-encoded phenylalanine. The earlier analysis of some 550 of the donors excluded any sequence lacking an unambiguous match to a single V gene segment. In an earlier analysis of approximately 590 of the donors, V segments were called functional above 56.7% productive rearrangements and were called segregating when the between-donor standard deviation exceeded 5%. A statistical classification framework was built for diagnosing cytomegalovirus status from the catalog of TCR beta chain sequences. A later analysis assigned V and J genes by comparing TCR nucleotide sequences with IMGT/GENE-DB human TR gene sequences. In a later analysis, CDR3 sequences and most-parsimonious VDJ recombination scenarios were assigned using the TCRdist pipeline. In a later analysis, each TCR beta chain was defined by its CDR3 amino acid sequence together with its V-gene family, and reads without a unique V-gene family were excluded. A later analysis removed 550 to 650 highly shared, low-generation-probability nucleotide sequences to deal with suspected cross-contamination and a sequencing artifact. For each public chain, a later analysis derived a clonal expansion index from normalized ranks of inferred template counts within each repertoire. In a later analysis, generation probabilities were computed with a VDJ recombination model fitted to out-of-frame rearrangements, and the resulting probabilities were checked against IGoR. A later analysis scored TCR-TCR, TCR-HLA and TCR-CMV co-occurrence with hypergeometric tests, applying a repertoire-size bias correction to TCR pairs. False discovery rates were estimated in a later analysis by permuting HLA or CMV assignments 20 times. A later analysis grouped co-occurring TCRs with DBSCAN, adding TCRdist sequence similarity when clustering within HLA-allele-positive subsets. Repertoires with fewer than 30,000 or more than 120,000 public chains were left out of co-occurrence clustering, as were about 5 repertoires with anomalous nucleotide sharing. Drawn from immuneACCESS, this table holds only the in-frame rearrangements with V and J called that TCRdb kept. Clones are partly lost; checked studies trace under half to an unresolved V gene and leave the rest unexplained. V, J and clone size were drawn from that table, and D and trimming were deduced from the DNA. The sample table shows approximately 160,000 clones, and roughly 85% are seen once. The ten biggest clones cover approximately 9.8% of the sample.

These data come from a study of cytomegalovirus exposure and HLA in healthy donors (dated by TCRdb to about 2017). In terms of the full investigation: An earlier analysis of about 560 of the donors reported 276 Gb of sequence data and around 110 million unique TCR beta sequences obtained from about 180 million T cells. Rather than using new phenotypic data, the later analysis identified candidate immune exposures from TCR beta sequences and from how often those sequences occurred across donors. A later analysis re-examined previously published TCR beta repertoires from 500 to 700 donors and added high-resolution HLA genotyping to investigate patterns of TCR occurrence. The T cell repertoires of some 700 subjects were profiled by immunosequencing and related to cytomegalovirus serostatus. All discovery cohort repertoires had been generated on a single sequencing platform. Donor age, sex, ethnicity and CMV serostatus were collected together with the repertoire data. Class I and class II HLA loci were covered by the typing at four-digit resolution. An early release that covered roughly 600 HLA-typed donors contained 300 to 350 gigabases of sequencing data and tens of millions of unique TCR sequences. An earlier analysis of several hundred of the donors applied high-throughput TCR beta sequencing to assess whether each TCR beta V gene segment acted as functional or pseudogenic. The number of typed donors differed by locus: about 620-640 for A, B, C, DRB1 and DQB1; some 500 for DQA1; 606 for DPA1; and around 490 for DPB1. A separate validation cohort of over 95 different subjects was used in addition to the approximately 700-subject first cohort. Several DR-DQ haplotypes were treated as single units for association and clustering because of strong linkage in the cohort. Genome-wide SNP genotypes for about 65% of the 666 donors were used in a later genetic analysis, which treated that subset as a discovery cohort. The study combined high-throughput TCR immunosequencing, statistical association of individual TCRs with disease status, and machine learning to predict cytomegalovirus infection status. The study aimed to test whether signatures of past pathogen exposure could be identified by cataloging public T cell receptors. Among the roughly 390 genotyped donors, more than 70% belonged to the genetic ancestry cluster associated with self-reported Caucasian donors. Among 350 to 400 genotyped donors of the cohort, an average of roughly 240,000 unique TCR beta nucleotide sequences were sequenced per donor, roughly 18% of them non-productive. The study at large found these results: A total of 164 TCR beta chains were listed by the study as associated with cytomegalovirus. V-gene and J-gene trimming of TCR beta chains was associated with a missense DCLRE1C variant in a later genetic analysis, and the association was replicated in an independent cohort. In a later analysis, several top co-occurrence clusters were reported to appear linked to parvovirus B19, influenza, CMV and Epstein-Barr virus. Three of the identified cytomegalovirus-associated TCR beta chains were confirmed in vitro to be specific for cytomegalovirus antigens. A cluster of highly shared sequence variants was judged likely to represent a technical artifact of the sequencing pipeline. In an earlier analysis of about 600 of the donors, most TCR beta V segments appeared in productive rearrangements about 90% or about 30% of the time, broadly matching IMGT annotations. Cytomegalovirus status was reported to be diagnosed by the classifier with high specificity and sensitivity in both the original and validation cohorts. The only immune exposure information available for the cohort was CMV serostatus. In a later analysis, some 18,000 TCR beta sequences were associated with specific HLA alleles at a false discovery rate of 0.05. This cohort had only TCR beta chains sequenced, and the lack of alpha or paired-chain data limited which features could be detected. In a later analysis, HLA-associated TCR beta chains showed more clonal expansion and lower generation probabilities than non-associated chains that were equally common. HLA typing was unavailable for some donors at each locus, so association tests used only the typed subset. About 15 rarely observed V segments, including chromosome 9 orphons, were excluded from the earlier analysis of 550 to 700 of the donors because counts were too low. When HLA alleles, especially DR and DQ, strongly co-occurred, TCR associations were difficult to assign to individual alleles. Sequencing depth was assumed to be roughly uniform across donors in the presence/absence analyses, though that assumption may not hold. According to a later analysis, TCR association rates differed among HLA loci, with DRB1 alleles showing the most associated TCRs and HLA-C alleles showing the fewest. A later genetic analysis reported fewer N-insertions in productive TCRs among donors in an Asian-associated ancestry cluster than the roughly 620-donor mean. A further reported finding was that TCR beta sequences accurately predicted the HLA-A and HLA-B alleles for most subjects in the first cohort. Most CMV-associated TCR beta chains appeared to be HLA-restricted in a later analysis, and the HLA associations seemed to be driven largely by CMV exposure. Some IMGT-functional V segments, including TRBV6-2 and TRBV6-3, could not be distinguished by the 87-base-pair reads and were therefore excluded. The authors suggested that the approach could potentially be generalized to other disease states and immunological phenotypes. Correlated functional status among segregating V segments might be attributable to linkage disequilibrium, but an unknown experimental factor could not be ruled out. Across donors, most TCR sequences were observed very rarely, whereas some public TCRs were present in many individuals.

The cohort consisted of 600 or so healthy bone marrow donors. All cohort members were sampled while nominally healthy, although unrecorded immune exposures were likely present. The donor was CMV seropositive and was included in the group of around 300 seropositive cohort members. A peripheral blood sample was collected from each donor, and TCR beta sequencing was performed on peripheral blood mononuclear cells. The Qiagen DNeasy Blood Extraction Kit was used to extract genomic DNA from the blood cell samples. The specimen sequenced was PBMCs. The V and J segments used are TRBV4-3 and TRBJ2-7; the D gene is perhaps TRBD2, from 7 matching bases. The source of this sequence is a young man in good health and CMV-seropositive. The bases are TGCGCCAGCAGCCAAGATGCTTCGGGGGGCCCCGTGGTGCAGTACTTC. Protein translation: CASSQDASGGPVVQYF.